The rows below give T cell receptor beta chains drawn from one sample of a study of cytomegalovirus exposure and HLA in healthy donors. Method: immunoSEQ multiplex PCR; TCRdb's copy keeps in-frame clones and lacks some. The sample lists some 66,000 clones, 78% seen once, with approximately 9.8% in the top ten. The sequenced sample was PBMCs. The origin of the receptors is a man aged 35-49 years in good health and CMV-seronegative. The CDR3 runs from the conserved cysteine through the conserved F or W.

CDR3: CASSSRGSPPYYEQYF
V: TRBV19
length: 16

CDR3: CASSSRVAGAQETQYF
V: TRBV27
length: 16

CDR3: CASSYSLGATEAFF
V: TRBV6-5
length: 14

CDR3: CASSLELAGEQEQYF
V: TRBV5-1
length: 15

CDR3: CASSPVIQTSKPNTEAFF
V: TRBV18
length: 18

CDR3: CASSIAYEQFF
V: TRBV5-1
length: 11

CDR3: CASSPLSGANVLTF
V: TRBV18
length: 14

CDR3: CASTRGQYTGELFF
V: TRBV2
length: 14

CDR3: CASGTSTNTGELFF
V: TRBV2
length: 14

CDR3: CASSEGGAGETEAFF
V: TRBV27
length: 15

CDR3: CASSWTSGGLTDTQYF
V: TRBV5-4
length: 16

CDR3: CARSLVSGRWKETQYF
V: TRBV5-3
length: 16

CDR3: CASSLGAGYKNIQYF
V: TRBV5-1
length: 15

CDR3: CASSQGVSGEEGDTQYF
V: TRBV4-1
length: 17

CDR3: CASSESRVSTDTQYF
V: TRBV10-2
length: 15

CDR3: CASSSAKAGGPAKNIQYF
V: TRBV27
length: 18

CDR3: CASSLIAGGPGSSYNEQFF
V: TRBV18
length: 19